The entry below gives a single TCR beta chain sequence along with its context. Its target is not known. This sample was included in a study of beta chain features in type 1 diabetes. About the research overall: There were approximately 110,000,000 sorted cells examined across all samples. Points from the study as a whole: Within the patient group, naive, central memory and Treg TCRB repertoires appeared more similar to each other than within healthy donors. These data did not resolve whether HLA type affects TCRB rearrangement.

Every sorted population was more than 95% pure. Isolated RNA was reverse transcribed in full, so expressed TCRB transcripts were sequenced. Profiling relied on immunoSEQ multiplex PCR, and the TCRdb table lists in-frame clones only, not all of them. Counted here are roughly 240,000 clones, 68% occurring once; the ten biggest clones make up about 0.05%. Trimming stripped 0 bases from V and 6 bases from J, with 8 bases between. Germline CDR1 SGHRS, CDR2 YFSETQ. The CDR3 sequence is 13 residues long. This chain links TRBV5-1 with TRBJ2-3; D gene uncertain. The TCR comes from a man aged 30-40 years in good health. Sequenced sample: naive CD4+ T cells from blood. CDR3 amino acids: CASSLGTEDTQYF. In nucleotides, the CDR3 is TGCGCCAGCAGCTTGGGAACGGAGGATACGCAGTATTTT.